This paragraph reports one T cell receptor (beta chain). The data were obtained in a study of CD8 T cells in Susac syndrome. A quantity of about 0.5 to 1 ug RNA underwent reverse transcription using random hexamers. Multiplex immunoSEQ PCR targeted 54 Vbeta and 13 Jbeta TCR beta segments. Using its own MiXCR run on the immunoSEQ multiplex PCR reads, TCRdb lists one record per CDR3 protein. The table has approximately 65,000 distinct CDR3 sequences, more than 90% seen once. Sequencing targeted TCR beta in blood CD8+ and CD4+ T cells. Controls matched for age and sex were healthy donors. The TCR sequence derives from a human donor in good health. Sequencing was performed on CD8+ T cells from PBMCs.

The CDR3 loop reads CASSDLGPLETQYF. In nucleotides, the CDR3 is TGCGCCAGCAGTGATCTCGGACCGTTAGAGACCCAGTACTTC. This chain joins TRBV10-2 and TRBJ2-5; D is ambiguous. The CDR3 has 14 amino acids. Trimming took off 3 bases at V and 4 bases at J, with 12 bases between the two ends. Germline assignment: CDR1 WSHSY and CDR2 SAAADI.